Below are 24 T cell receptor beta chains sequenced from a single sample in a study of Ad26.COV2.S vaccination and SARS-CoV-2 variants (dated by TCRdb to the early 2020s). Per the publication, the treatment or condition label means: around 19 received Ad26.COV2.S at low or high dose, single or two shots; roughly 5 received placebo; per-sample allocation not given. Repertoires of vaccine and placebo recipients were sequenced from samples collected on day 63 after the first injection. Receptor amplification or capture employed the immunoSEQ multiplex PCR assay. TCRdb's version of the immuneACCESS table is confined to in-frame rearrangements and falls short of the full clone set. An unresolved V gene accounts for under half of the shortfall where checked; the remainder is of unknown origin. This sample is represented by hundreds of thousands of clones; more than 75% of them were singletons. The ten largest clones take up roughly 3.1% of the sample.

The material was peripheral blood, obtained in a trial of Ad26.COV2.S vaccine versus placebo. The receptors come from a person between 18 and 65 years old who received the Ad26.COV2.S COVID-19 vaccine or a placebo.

The CDR3: CASSFRGDITDTQYF. CDR3 DNA sequence: TGTGCCAGCAGCTTCAGGGGGGATATTACAGATACGCAGTATTTT. The rearrangement links TRBV11-2 to TRBJ2-3; D may be TRBD1 (7 bases). The CDR3 runs 15 residues. V lost 3 bases and J 3 bases, leaving 13 bases between the germline ends. Germline CDR1 is SGHAT and CDR2 is FQNNGV. Supplemented by reference TRBV11-2 and TRBJ2-3, the full variable domain reads EAGVAQSPRYKIIEKRQSVAFWCNPISGHATLYWYQQILGQGPKLLIQFQNNGVVDDSQLPKDRFSAERLKGVDSTLKIQPAKLEDSAVYLCASSFRGDITDTQYFGPGTRLTVL.

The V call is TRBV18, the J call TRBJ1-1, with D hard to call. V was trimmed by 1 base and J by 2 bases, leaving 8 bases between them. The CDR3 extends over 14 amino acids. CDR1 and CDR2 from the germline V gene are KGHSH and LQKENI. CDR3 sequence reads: CASSPRGINTEAFF. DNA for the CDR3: TGTGCCAGCTCACCACGGGGAATAAACACTGAAGCTTTCTTT.

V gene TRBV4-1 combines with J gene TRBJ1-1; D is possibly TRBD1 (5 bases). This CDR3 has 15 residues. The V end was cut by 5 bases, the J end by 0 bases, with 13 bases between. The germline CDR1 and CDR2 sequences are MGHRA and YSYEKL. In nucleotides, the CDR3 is TGCGCCAGCAGCTTCCGTGACAGCATGAACACTGAAGCTTTCTTT. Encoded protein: CASSFRDSMNTEAFF.

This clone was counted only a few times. Here the CDR3 DNA reads TGTGCCAGCAGGCTCGACAGGGGAAATAATTCACCCCTCCACTTT. Its protein product is CASRLDRGNNSPLHF. This sequence joins TRBV5-4 and TRBJ1-6; 8 bases are a match to TRBD1. This CDR3 has 15 residues. Germline lookup yields CDR1 SGHNT and CDR2 YYREEE (reference sequence). V lost 5 bases, J lost 5 bases, and 6 bases stayed unmatched. The full variable domain, with the rest looked up from reference TRBV5-4 and TRBJ1-6, is ETGVTQSPTHLIKTRGQQVTLRCSSQSGHNTVSWYQQALGQGPQFIFQYYREEENGRGNFPPRFSGLQFPNYSSELNVNALELDDSALYLCASRLDRGNNSPLHFGNGTRLTVT.

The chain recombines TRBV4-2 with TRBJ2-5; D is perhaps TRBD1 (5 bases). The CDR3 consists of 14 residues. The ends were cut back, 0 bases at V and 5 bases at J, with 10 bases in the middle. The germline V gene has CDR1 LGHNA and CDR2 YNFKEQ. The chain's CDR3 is CASSQDRGAETQYF. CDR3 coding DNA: TGTGCCAGCAGCCAAGATAGGGGCGCGGAGACCCAGTACTTC.

The CDR3 loop is CASSWDGTGARSYNSPLHF. CDR3 DNA sequence: TGTGCCAGCAGCTGGGACGGGACAGGGGCAAGATCCTATAATTCACCCCTCCACTTT. The V gene is TRBV5-5, the J gene TRBJ1-6; 10 bases match TRBD1. V dropped 3 bases and J dropped 1; count of bases not matched to a gene: 10. The CDR3 has 19 residues. Germline lookup yields CDR1 SGHKS and CDR2 YYEKEE (reference sequence).

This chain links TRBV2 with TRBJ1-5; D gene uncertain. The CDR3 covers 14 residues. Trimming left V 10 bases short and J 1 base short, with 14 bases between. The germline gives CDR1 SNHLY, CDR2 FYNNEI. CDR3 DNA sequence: TGTGCCACCCGGGATGCTGGGAGCAATCAGCCCCAGCATTTT. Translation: CATRDAGSNQPQHF.

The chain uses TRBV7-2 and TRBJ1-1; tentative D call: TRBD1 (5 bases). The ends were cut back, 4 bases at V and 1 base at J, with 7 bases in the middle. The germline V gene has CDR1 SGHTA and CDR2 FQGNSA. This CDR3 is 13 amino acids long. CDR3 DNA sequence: TGTGCCAGCAGCTACGGGACGAACACTGAAGCTTTCTTT. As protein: CASSYGTNTEAFF.

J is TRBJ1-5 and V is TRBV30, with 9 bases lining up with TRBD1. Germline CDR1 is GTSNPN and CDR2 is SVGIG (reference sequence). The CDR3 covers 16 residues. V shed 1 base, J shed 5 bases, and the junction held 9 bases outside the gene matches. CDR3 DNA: TGTGCCTGGAGTGACCCGGGACAGGGTCCGTATCAGCCCCAGCATTTT. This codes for CAWSDPGQGPYQPQHF. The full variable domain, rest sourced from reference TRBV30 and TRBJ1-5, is SQTIHQWPATLVQPVGSPLSLECTVEGTSNPNLYWYRQAAGRGLQLLFYSVGIGQISSEVPQNLSASRPQDRQFILSSKKLLLSDSGFYLCAWSDPGQGPYQPQHFGDGTRLSIL.

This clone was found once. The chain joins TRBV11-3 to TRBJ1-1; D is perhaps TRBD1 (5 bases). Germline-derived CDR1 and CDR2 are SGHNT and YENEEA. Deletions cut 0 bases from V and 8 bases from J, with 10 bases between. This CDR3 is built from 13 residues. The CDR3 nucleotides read TGTGCCAGCAGCTTAGATCAAGACAGAGAAGCTTTCTTT. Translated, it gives CASSLDQDREAFF.

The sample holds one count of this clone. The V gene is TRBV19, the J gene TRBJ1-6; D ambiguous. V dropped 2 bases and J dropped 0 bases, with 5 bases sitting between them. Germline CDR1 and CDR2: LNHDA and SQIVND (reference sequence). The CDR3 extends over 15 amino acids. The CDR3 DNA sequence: TGTGCCAGTAGTATAAGCCTCTCCTATAATTCACCCCTCCACTTT. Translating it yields CASSISLSYNSPLHF.

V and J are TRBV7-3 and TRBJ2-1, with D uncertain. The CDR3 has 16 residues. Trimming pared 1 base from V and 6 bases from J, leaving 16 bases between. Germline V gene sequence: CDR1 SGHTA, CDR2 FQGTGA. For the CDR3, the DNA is TGTGCCAGCAGCTTAAACCCCTCTCCCCGCGGCAATGAGCAGTTCTTC. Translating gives CASSLNPSPRGNEQFF.

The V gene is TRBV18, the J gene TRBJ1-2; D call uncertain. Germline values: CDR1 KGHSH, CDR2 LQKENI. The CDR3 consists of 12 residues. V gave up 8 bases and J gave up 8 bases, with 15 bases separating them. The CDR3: CASTTPAAGYTF. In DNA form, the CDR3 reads TGTGCCAGCACGACACCGGCGGCGGGCTACACCTTC.

CDR3 loop: CASAQGSNTEAFF. CDR3 nucleotide sequence: TGTGCCAGTGCTCAGGGTTCGAACACTGAAGCTTTCTTT. The chain is built from TRBV19 and TRBJ1-1; possible D gene TRBD1, 5 bases. CDR1 and CDR2 from the germline V gene are LNHDA and SQIVND (reference sequence). Deletions cut 8 bases from V and 1 base from J, with 11 bases between. The CDR3 is 13 residues long.

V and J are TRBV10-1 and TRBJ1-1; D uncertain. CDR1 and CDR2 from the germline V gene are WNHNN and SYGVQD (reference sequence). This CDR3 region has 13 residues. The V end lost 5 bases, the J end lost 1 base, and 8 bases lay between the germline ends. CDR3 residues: CASSLTENTEAFF. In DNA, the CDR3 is TGCGCCAGCAGTTTGACCGAGAACACTGAAGCTTTCTTT.

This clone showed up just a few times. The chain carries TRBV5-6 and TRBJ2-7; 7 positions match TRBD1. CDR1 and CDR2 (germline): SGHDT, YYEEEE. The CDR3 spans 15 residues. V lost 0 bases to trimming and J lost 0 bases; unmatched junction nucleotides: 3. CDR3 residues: CASSLDPGGSYEQYF. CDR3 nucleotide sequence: TGTGCCAGCAGCTTGGATCCAGGGGGCTCCTACGAGCAGTACTTC.

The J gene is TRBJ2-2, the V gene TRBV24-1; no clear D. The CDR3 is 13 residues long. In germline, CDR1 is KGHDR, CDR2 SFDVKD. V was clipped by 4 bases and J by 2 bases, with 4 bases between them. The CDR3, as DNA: TGTGCCACCAGTGACCAAAACACCGGGGAGCTGTTTTTT. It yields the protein CATSDQNTGELFF.

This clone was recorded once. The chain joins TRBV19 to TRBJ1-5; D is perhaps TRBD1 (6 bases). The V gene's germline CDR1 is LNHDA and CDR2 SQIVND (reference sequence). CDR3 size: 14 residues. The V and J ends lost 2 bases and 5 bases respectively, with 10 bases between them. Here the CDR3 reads CASSISRGDQPQHF. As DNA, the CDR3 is TGTGCCAGTAGTATAAGCAGGGGAGATCAGCCCCAGCATTTT.

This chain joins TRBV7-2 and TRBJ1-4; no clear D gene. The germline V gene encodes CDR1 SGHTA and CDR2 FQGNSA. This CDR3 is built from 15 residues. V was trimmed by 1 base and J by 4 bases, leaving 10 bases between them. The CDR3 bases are TGTGCCAGCAGCTTAGAGGCCAGAATTAATGAAAAACTGTTTTTT. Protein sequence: CASSLEARINEKLFF.

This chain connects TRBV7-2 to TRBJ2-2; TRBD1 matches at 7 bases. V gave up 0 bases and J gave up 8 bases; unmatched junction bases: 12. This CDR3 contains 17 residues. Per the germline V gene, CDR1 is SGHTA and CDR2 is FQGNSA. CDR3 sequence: CASSLAYSDRAIGELFF. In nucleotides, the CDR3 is TGTGCCAGCAGCTTAGCCTACAGCGACAGGGCAATTGGGGAGCTGTTTTTT.

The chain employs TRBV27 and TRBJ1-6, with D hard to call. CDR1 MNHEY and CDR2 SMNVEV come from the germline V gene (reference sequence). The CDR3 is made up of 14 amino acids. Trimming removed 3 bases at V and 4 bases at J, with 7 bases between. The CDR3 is CASSFPPYNSPLHF. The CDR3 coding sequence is TGTGCCAGCAGTTTCCCTCCATATAATTCACCCCTCCACTTT.

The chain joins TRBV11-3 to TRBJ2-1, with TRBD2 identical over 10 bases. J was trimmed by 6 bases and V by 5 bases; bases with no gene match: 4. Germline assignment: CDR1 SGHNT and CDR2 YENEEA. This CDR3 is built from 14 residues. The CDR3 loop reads CASSPGLASNEQFF. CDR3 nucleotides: TGTGCCAGCAGCCCGGGACTAGCGAGCAATGAGCAGTTCTTC.

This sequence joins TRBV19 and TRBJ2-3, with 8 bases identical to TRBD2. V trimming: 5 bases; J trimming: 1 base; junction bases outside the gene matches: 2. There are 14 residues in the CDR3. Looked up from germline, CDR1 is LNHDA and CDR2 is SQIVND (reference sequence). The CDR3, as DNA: TGTGCCAGTAGTGGGCGGGGGGGCACAGATACGCAGTATTTT. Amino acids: CASSGRGGTDTQYF.

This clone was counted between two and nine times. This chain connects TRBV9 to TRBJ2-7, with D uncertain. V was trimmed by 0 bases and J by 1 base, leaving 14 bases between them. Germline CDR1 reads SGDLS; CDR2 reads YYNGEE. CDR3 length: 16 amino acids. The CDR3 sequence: CASSVVRHTDSYEQYF. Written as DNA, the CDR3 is TGTGCCAGCAGCGTAGTTCGACACACAGATTCCTACGAGCAGTACTTC.